Listed below are T cell receptor beta chains from one sample, sequenced in a study of shared clonotypes between healthy human individuals. Produced via immunoSEQ multiplex PCR; TCRdb's table is partial and in-frame only. The sample shows over 2,000,000 clones, over 85% of them seen only once. Material: naive CD8+ T cells from PBMCs. The receptors stem from a man aged 18 to 35 in good health. Some clones in this sample may be carry-over from other donors' samples. CDR3s include the opening cysteine and the closing phenylalanine or tryptophan. D genes are given only for firm matches. Clone size is shown for a subset of rows, as once, few, many or a class of expanded clone.

d_call clone_size j_call v_call cdr3_nt cdr3_aa
TRBD1 . TRBJ1-1 TRBV6-1 TGTGCCAGCACCACAGGGGCGGAAGCTTTCTTT CASTTGAEAFF
. . TRBJ2-7 TRBV19 TGTGCCAGTAGTATAAACCCGGATCCCAGGTACGAGCAGTACTTC CASSINPDPRYEQYF
. . TRBJ2-7 TRBV5-4 TGTGCCAGCAGCCAGACGGACGGGTACGAGCAGTACTTC CASSQTDGYEQYF
. . TRBJ1-5 TRBV21-1 TGTGCCAGCAGCAAATCGGTGGGGGGTAGCAATCAGCCCCAGCATTTT CASSKSVGGSNQPQHF
. . TRBJ2-5 TRBV27 TGTGCCAGCAGTTCCCCGGGACGAGAGACCCAGTACTTC CASSSPGRETQYF
TRBD2 . TRBJ2-1 TRBV14 TGTGCCAGCAGCCAAGGGCTAGCGGGAGGTTACAATGAGCAGTTCTTC CASSQGLAGGYNEQFF
TRBD2 . TRBJ2-7 TRBV9 TGTGCCAGCAGCTCAAGCTCCGGGACTAGCGGGAGAGAGCAGTACTTC CASSSSSGTSGREQYF
TRBD1 . TRBJ1-4 TRBV5-1 TGCGCCAGCAGCACCAACTCCGACAGGGTGTCTAATGAAAAACTGTTTTTT CASSTNSDRVSNEKLFF
TRBD1 . TRBJ1-2 TRBV5-1 TGCGCCAGCAGCACGGGACAGGGGTTGAACTATGGCTACACCTTC CASSTGQGLNYGYTF
TRBD2 . TRBJ2-1 TRBV23-1 TGCGCCAGCAGTCGGTCTAGCGGGAGGAGTGAGCAGTTCTTC CASSRSSGRSEQFF
TRBD1 . TRBJ2-7 TRBV19 TGTGCCAGTAGTCAAGGGACAGGTGTGGGTGAGCAGTACTTC CASSQGTGVGEQYF
. once TRBJ2-1 TRBV29-1 TGCAGCGCACCCTCCTCCTACAATGAGCAGTTCTTC CSAPSSYNEQFF
. . TRBJ1-1 TRBV29-1 TGCAGCGTTGAAGGCTTCCCGGGAGAGGACACTGAAGCTTTCTTT CSVEGFPGEDTEAFF
TRBD2 . TRBJ2-7 TRBV2 TGTGCCATAATAGCGGGAGGGCCTTGGGCCGAGCAGTACTTC CAIIAGGPWAEQYF
TRBD1 few TRBJ1-3 TRBV2 TGTGCCAGCAGTGAAGGGACAGGTTCTGGAAACACCATATATTTT CASSEGTGSGNTIYF
. . TRBJ2-7 TRBV5-3 TGTGCCAGAAGCCCCGACGGGGGTAGGGGGTCCTACGAGCAGTACTTC CARSPDGGRGSYEQYF
TRBD2 . TRBJ2-2 TRBV18 TGTGCCAGCTCACTGGGGGGGAACGCCGGGGAGCTGTTTTTT CASSLGGNAGELFF
TRBD2 . TRBJ2-1 TRBV29-1 TGCAGCTCCTTCCCGGCTAGCGGGAGAGACGGTGAGCAGTTCTTC CSSFPASGRDGEQFF
. . TRBJ1-1 TRBV4-2 TGTGCCAGCAGCTATGGGTCGGCTTCCCCTGAAGCTTTCTTT CASSYGSASPEAFF
TRBD1 . TRBJ2-7 TRBV11-2 TGTGCCAGCAGCTTAGTTTCGGGGACAGGGAAGTACGAGCAGTACTTC CASSLVSGTGKYEQYF
TRBD2 . TRBJ2-7 TRBV7-2 TGTGCCAGCAGCAAACTGACTAGCGGGACTTCCTACGAGCAGTACTTC CASSKLTSGTSYEQYF
. . TRBJ1-4 TRBV18 TGTGCCAGCTCACCAAAGGCTCGGCTATCCAATGAAAAACTGTTTTTT CASSPKARLSNEKLFF
. . TRBJ2-7 TRBV4-2 TGTGCCAGCAGCCAAGTAATTCGGCCTCTCCCTTACGAGCAGTACTTC CASSQVIRPLPYEQYF
. . TRBJ2-4 TRBV7-9 TGTGCCAGCAGCATCGGACAGAGCAAAAACATTCAGTACTTC CASSIGQSKNIQYF
. . TRBJ2-2 TRBV7-6 TGTGCCAGCAGCAAAGACCTAGGGGGAGGAGACCTGAACACCGGGGAGCTGTTTTTT CASSKDLGGGDLNTGELFF
TRBD1 . TRBJ1-2 TRBV7-2 TGTGCCAGCAGCCTAACAGGGGGCTATGGCTACACCTTC CASSLTGGYGYTF
. . TRBJ1-5 TRBV29-1 TGCAGCGTGGCTACAGGAGGTCAGCCCCAGCATTTT CSVATGGQPQHF
TRBD1 . TRBJ2-7 TRBV28 TGTGCCAGCAGTTCGACAGGGGGGAGAGAGCAGTACTTC CASSSTGGREQYF
TRBD2 . TRBJ2-3 TRBV29-1 TGCAGCGTTATCGATAGCGGGAGTAGAGATACGCAGTATTTT CSVIDSGSRDTQYF
. . TRBJ2-3 TRBV7-6 TGTGCCAGCAGCCAAAGCTCAGATACGCAGTATTTT CASSQSSDTQYF
. . TRBJ1-2 TRBV29-1 TGCAGCGTTGAAGTGGATACAGGAGACCCCAACTATGGCTACACCTTC CSVEVDTGDPNYGYTF
TRBD1 once TRBJ2-1 TRBV9 TGTGCCAGCAGCCCCTGGACAGGGGGCACAAATGAGCAGTTCTTC CASSPWTGGTNEQFF
. once TRBJ2-7 TRBV7-5 TGTGCCAGCAGCTTGGTGGGCGAGCAGTACTTC CASSLVGEQYF
TRBD1 . TRBJ2-3 TRBV5-1 TGCGCCAGCAGCCCTACGCCCACAGGGGGGAGCACAGATACGCAGTATTTT CASSPTPTGGSTDTQYF
. once TRBJ2-2 TRBV28 TGTGCCAGCAGTTCCGGGACTCGCACCGGGGAGCTGTTTTTT CASSSGTRTGELFF
TRBD1 few TRBJ1-1 TRBV6-6 TGTGCCAGCGGAGGGGGCGGTTTTACTGAAGCTTTCTTT CASGGGGFTEAFF
. . TRBJ2-5 TRBV9 TGTGCCAGCAGCGCGACAGGCCAACAAGGAGAGACCCAGTACTTC CASSATGQQGETQYF
. . TRBJ1-2 TRBV19 TGTGCCAGTATGGCGGACCTTATGGCTACCTTC CASMADLMATF
. . TRBJ2-5 TRBV12-5 TGTGCTAGTGGTTATGGGACACAAGAGACCCAGTACTTC CASGYGTQETQYF
. few TRBJ1-2 TRBV10-1 TGCGCCAGCAGTGACCTTCGGACGGCTAACTATGGCTACACCTTC CASSDLRTANYGYTF
. . TRBJ1-1 TRBV28 TGTGCCAGCAGTCCCGCGGGACACCTTGAAGCTTTCTTT CASSPAGHLEAFF
TRBD2 . TRBJ2-7 TRBV27 TGTGCCAGCAGTTTATCGGGACTAGCGGGAGTAAATGAGCAGTACTTC CASSLSGLAGVNEQYF
. few TRBJ1-1 TRBV30 TGTGCCTGGACTTATCCTCGGGCGGCTGAAGCTTTCTTT CAWTYPRAAEAFF
TRBD2 . TRBJ2-1 TRBV11-3 TGTGCCAGCGGGAGGGCCGCAGACAATGAGCAGTTCTTC CASGRAADNEQFF
TRBD2 . TRBJ2-2 TRBV11-3 TGTGCCAGCAGAGCTAGCGGGAGATATGGCGGGACCGGGGAGCTGTTTTTT CASRASGRYGGTGELFF
TRBD1 . TRBJ1-5 TRBV7-4 TGTGCCAGCAGCCACGGACAGGGGACGCCGTTAGGGGATCAGCCCCAGCATTTT CASSHGQGTPLGDQPQHF
. . TRBJ1-5 TRBV4-1 TGCGCCAGCAGCCAAGAGGGGAGGGACCAGCCCCAGCATTTT CASSQEGRDQPQHF
. . TRBJ2-2 TRBV5-4 TGTGCCAGCAGCTGGGCTGCGGAGACCGGGGAGCTGTTTTTT CASSWAAETGELFF
. . TRBJ2-1 TRBV5-1 TGCGCCAGCAGCTTGGGTGGCAGTCACAATGAGCAGTTCTTC CASSLGGSHNEQFF
. . TRBJ1-5 TRBV6-6 TGTGCCAGCAGTTACGAATCAAGGTTCAATCAGCCCCAGCATTTT CASSYESRFNQPQHF
. . TRBJ2-1 TRBV2 TGTGCCAGCAGTGAGGGCCGGGGTTATGAGCAGTTCTTC CASSEGRGYEQFF
TRBD1 . TRBJ1-2 TRBV9 TGTGCCAGCAGCGTTGACAGGGCGGCCGCTGGCTACACCTTC CASSVDRAAAGYTF
. . TRBJ1-2 TRBV10-3 TGTGCCATCAGTGAGTCTTTTGGGGGGCAGGATGGCTACACCTTC CAISESFGGQDGYTF